What follows are 26 T cell receptor beta chains derived from one specimen sequenced in a study of cytomegalovirus exposure and HLA in healthy donors. The PCR made use of 60 Vbeta and 13 Jbeta primers. This table comes from immunoSEQ multiplex PCR, and its TCRdb copy is limited to in-frame clones, with some not included. This sample has around 150,000 clones, with roughly 80% found just once. Sequenced sample: PBMCs. Source of these receptors: a man aged 25 to 45 in good health and CMV-seronegative.

The V gene is TRBV2, the J gene TRBJ1-4, with 11 bases identical to TRBD1. The V gene's germline CDR1 is SNHLY and CDR2 FYNNEI. V was pared by 6 bases and J by 4 bases, with 10 bases of the junction left unmatched. CDR3 size: 17 residues. CDR3 in DNA: TGTGCCAGCAGCTACGATTGGACAGGGGGCGATAATGAAAAACTGTTTTTT. Translation: CASSYDWTGGDNEKLFF.

The rearrangement links TRBV6-5 to TRBJ1-3; D might be TRBD1 (6 bases). V was trimmed by 2 bases and J by 8 bases, leaving 7 bases between them. The CDR3 sequence is 12 residues long. Looked up from germline, CDR1 is MNHEY and CDR2 is SVGAGI. The CDR3 nucleotides read TGTGCCAGCAGTTACGGGGGCCACACCATATATTTT. Amino acids: CASSYGGHTIYF.

As regards this clone: This sample includes further DNA sequences coding for the same CDR3. This rearrangement joins TRBV6-5 to TRBJ1-2, with a tentative D call TRBD1 (6 bases). The CDR3 covers 13 residues. V was pared by 6 bases and J by 2 bases, with 10 bases between. Germline loops: CDR1 MNHEY, CDR2 SVGAGI. The CDR3 region has the DNA TGTGCCAGCAGGAGGCAGGGGAACTATGGCTACACCTTC. This sequence encodes CASRRQGNYGYTF.

The CDR3: CASSTHRNTEAFF. For the CDR3, the DNA is TGTGCCAGCAGCACCCACAGGAACACTGAAGCTTTCTTT. The V call is TRBV9, the J call TRBJ1-1; D gene ambiguous. This CDR3 is built from 13 residues. Germline assignment: CDR1 SGDLS and CDR2 YYNGEE. V was shortened by 4 bases and J by 1 base, with 8 bases between the two germline ends.

The gene calls are TRBV19 and TRBJ2-1; unclear D gene. This CDR3 region has 13 residues. V lost 2 bases to trimming and J lost 9 bases, with 11 bases between them. Germline-derived CDR1 and CDR2 are LNHDA and SQIVND (reference sequence). The DNA for the CDR3 is TGTGCCAGTAGTATAATCTTTTCGGGTGAGCAGTTCTTC. This encodes CASSIIFSGEQFF.

The chain is built from TRBV19 and TRBJ1-5; 10 bases are shared with TRBD1. Per the germline V gene, CDR1 is LNHDA and CDR2 is SQIVND (reference sequence). The CDR3 has 16 amino acids. The ends lost 2 bases at V and 7 bases at J; junction bases unmatched: 8. The CDR3 DNA reads TGTGCCAGTAGTATAACCGGGACAGGGGTCCGACAGCCCCAGCATTTT. Translated, it gives CASSITGTGVRQPQHF.

CDR3 amino acids: CASSPFSGTGSYEQYF. The DNA of the CDR3 is TGTGCCAGCAGCCCGTTCTCCGGGACAGGGTCCTACGAGCAGTACTTC. This chain uses TRBV16 with TRBJ2-7; 9 positions match TRBD1. V was clipped by 4 bases and J by 1 base; unmatched bases: 8. CDR3 length: 16 amino acids. CDR1 and CDR2 from the germline V gene are KGHSY and FQNENV.

V is TRBV9 and J is TRBJ2-7; D is perhaps TRBD2 (7 bases). The V and J ends lost 3 bases and 2 bases respectively, with 12 bases between them. The CDR3 has 14 amino acids. Germline CDR1 is SGDLS and CDR2 is YYNGEE. CDR3 in DNA: TGTGCCAGCAGCGAGGGGGGGGAACCCTACGAGCAGTACTTC. Its translation is CASSEGGEPYEQYF. Filled out from reference TRBV9 and TRBJ2-7, the complete variable domain reads DSGVTQTPKHLITATGQRVTLRCSPRSGDLSVYWYQQSLDQGLQFLIQYYNGEERAKGNILERFSAQQFPDLHSELNLSSLELGDSALYFCASSEGGEPYEQYFGPGTRLTVT.

The chain is built from TRBV27 and TRBJ1-1, with 8 bases aligning to TRBD1. The germline V gene encodes CDR1 MNHEY and CDR2 SMNVEV (reference sequence). J was trimmed by 7 bases and V by 5 bases; bases with no gene match: 3. The CDR3 length is 12 residues. The CDR3 loop is CASSHGTGEAFF. The CDR3 DNA reads as TGTGCCAGCAGTCACGGGACAGGTGAAGCTTTCTTT.

The CDR3 nucleotides are TGTGCCAGCCCGGACAGTAACTATGGCTACACCTTC. Translating it yields CASPDSNYGYTF. The chain couples TRBV2 to TRBJ1-2; D might be TRBD1 (6 bases). This CDR3 spans 12 amino acids. Looked up from germline, CDR1 is SNHLY and CDR2 is FYNNEI. V was clipped by 8 bases and J by 1 base, with 8 bases between them.

The V call is TRBV2, the J call TRBJ1-5, with D possibly TRBD1 on 5 matching bases. The germline V gene encodes CDR1 SNHLY and CDR2 FYNNEI. The CDR3 is 15 amino acids. V was clipped by 1 base and J by 7 bases, with 14 bases between them. The CDR3 loop reads CASSEEWGSGQPQHF. The CDR3 DNA is TGTGCCAGCAGTGAAGAATGGGGCAGTGGACAGCCCCAGCATTTT.

The chain couples TRBV7-9 to TRBJ2-2, with D perhaps matching TRBD2 (5 bases). The CDR3 is made up of 14 amino acids. Trimming removed 10 bases at V and 3 bases at J, with 15 bases between. Germline CDR1 reads SEHNR; CDR2 reads FQNEAQ (reference sequence). CDR3 nucleotide sequence: TGTGCCACCTCGGCGCGAGGGCACACCGGGGAGCTGTTTTTT. Translated, it gives CATSARGHTGELFF.

V gene TRBV2 combines with J gene TRBJ2-7; 7 bases are a match to TRBD2. V trimming: 1 base; J trimming: 1 base; junction bases outside the gene matches: 4. Germline V gene data show CDR1 as SNHLY and CDR2 as FYNNEI. This CDR3 is built from 15 residues. The CDR3 coding sequence is TGTGCCAGCAGTGAAGGGGGGGGGTTATCCTACGAGCAGTACTTC. This translates into CASSEGGGLSYEQYF.

The chain employs TRBV7-7 and TRBJ2-6; 8 bases are a match to TRBD1. Germline V gene data show CDR1 as SSHAT and CDR2 as FNYEAQ (reference sequence). Trimming cost V 5 bases and J 4 bases; bases outside gene matches: 7. The CDR3 covers 16 residues. CDR3: CASSPWTGLGANVLTF. The CDR3 nucleotides read TGTGCCAGCAGCCCCTGGACAGGGCTCGGGGCCAACGTCCTGACTTTC.

This chain uses TRBV7-9 with TRBJ2-1, with D maybe TRBD2 (6 bases). Germline CDR1 SEHNR, CDR2 FQNEAQ (reference sequence). The CDR3 consists of 16 residues. Trimming removed 8 bases from V and 0 bases from J, with 17 bases in between. The CDR3 DNA follows: TGTGCCAGCCCCCCCGGGGGTATGAGCTCCTACAATGAGCAGTTCTTC. Translating gives CASPPGGMSSYNEQFF. Full variable domain (remainder filled in from reference TRBV7-9 and TRBJ2-1): DTGVSQNPRHKITKRGQNVTFRCDPISEHNRLYWYRQTLGQGPEFLTYFQNEAQLEKSRLLSDRFSAERPKGSFSTLEIQRTEQGDSAMYLCASPPGGMSSYNEQFFGPGTRLTVL.

The chain employs TRBV27 and TRBJ1-3; 8 nucleotides line up with TRBD1. From germline, CDR1 is MNHEY and CDR2 SMNVEV (reference sequence). V shed 5 bases, J shed 0 bases, and the junction held 3 bases outside the gene matches. The CDR3 runs to 15 residues. The CDR3 region is CASSITGGSGNTIYF. In nucleotides, the CDR3 is TGTGCCAGCAGTATAACAGGGGGCTCTGGAAACACCATATATTTT.

The CDR3: CASSLGRGGRGETQYF. CDR3 nucleotides: TGTGCCAGCAGCTTAGGACGGGGGGGCAGAGGAGAGACCCAGTACTTC. This chain uses TRBV11-2 with TRBJ2-5, with 8 bases identical to TRBD2. The V and J ends lost 1 base and 4 bases, in that order; junction bases with no gene match: 8. Germline assignment: CDR1 SGHAT and CDR2 FQNNGV. There are 16 residues in the CDR3.

V usage is TRBV28 and J usage is TRBJ1-3, with 7 bases lining up with TRBD1. The germline CDR1 and CDR2 sequences are MDHEN and SYDVKM. The CDR3 covers 16 residues. Losses at the gene ends were 3 bases for V and 2 bases for J; bases not matched to a gene: 7. The CDR3 sequence is CASSLSPGTAGNTIYF. CDR3 sequence (DNA): TGTGCCAGCAGTTTGTCCCCGGGGACAGCTGGAAACACCATATATTTT.

The chain combines TRBV15 with TRBJ1-4, with 10 bases lining up with TRBD1. CDR3 length equals 16 residues. V dropped 3 bases and J dropped 5; count of bases not matched to a gene: 6. Germline V gene data show CDR1 as LNHNV and CDR2 as YYDKDF (reference sequence). As DNA, the CDR3 is TGTGCCACCAGCAGCTCCGACAGGGGGCGAAATGAAAAACTGTTTTTT. Amino acid sequence: CATSSSDRGRNEKLFF.

This clone was seen only a few times. As DNA, the CDR3 is TGTGCCAGCAGTTACTCGACTGGAGAGGGTCAGCCCCAGCATTTT. As protein: CASSYSTGEGQPQHF. This rearrangement joins TRBV6-5 to TRBJ1-5; unclear D gene. This CDR3 has 15 residues. The ends were cut back, 0 bases at V and 6 bases at J, with 12 bases in the middle. Germline V gives CDR1 MNHEY, CDR2 SVGAGI.

The chain couples TRBV7-3 to TRBJ2-1; the match to TRBD2 covers 10 bases. The germline CDR1 and CDR2 sequences are SGHTA and FQGTGA. The CDR3 consists of 15 residues. V dropped 5 bases and J dropped 4; count of bases not matched to a gene: 5. CDR3 in amino acids: CASSPLAGGYNEQFF. CDR3 DNA: TGTGCCAGCAGCCCTTTAGCGGGGGGTTACAATGAGCAGTTCTTC.

This sequence joins TRBV25-1 and TRBJ2-7; D might be TRBD2 (5 bases). Trimming removed 8 bases from V and 0 bases from J, with 11 bases in between. Germline lookup yields CDR1 MGHDK and CDR2 SYGVNS. The CDR3 extends over 13 amino acids. The CDR3 nucleotides read TGTGCCAGCGGAGGTAGTTACTCCTACGAGCAGTACTTC. It translates to CASGGSYSYEQYF.

The genes are TRBV7-9 and TRBJ1-5; 9 nucleotides match TRBD1. J gave up 2 bases and V 5 bases, and 4 bases lay outside the gene matches. In germline, CDR1 is SEHNR, CDR2 FQNEAQ (reference sequence). The CDR3 covers 15 residues. CDR3 sequence reads: CASSRRTGGNQPQHF. CDR3 in DNA: TGTGCCAGCAGCCGGAGGACAGGGGGCAATCAGCCCCAGCATTTT. Complete variable domain (other parts from reference TRBV7-9 and TRBJ1-5): DTGVSQNPRHKITKRGQNVTFRCDPISEHNRLYWYRQTLGQGPEFLTYFQNEAQLEKSRLLSDRFSAERPKGSFSTLEIQRTEQGDSAMYLCASSRRTGGNQPQHFGDGTRLSIL.

Turning to this clone: At one of its ends the junction is not consistent with the germline gene, which may arise from a read error. The chain carries TRBV7-9 and TRBJ2-1; D not resolved. CDR1 and CDR2 (germline): SEHNR, FQNEAQ (reference sequence). This CDR3 has 15 amino acids. The CDR3 spells CSSSPAVPLVDEQFF. CDR3 sequence (DNA): TGTTCCAGCAGTCCCGCAGTCCCGCTCGTTGATGAGCAGTTCTTC.

The J gene is TRBJ2-3, the V gene TRBV6-4; TRBD2 agrees at 9 bases. The CDR3 sequence is 15 residues long. V gave up 2 bases and J gave up 4 bases; unmatched junction bases: 4. Germline V CDR1 and CDR2: MRHNA, SNTAGT. The CDR3 loop is CASSDTAGGADTQYF. The DNA of the CDR3 is TGTGCCAGCAGTGACACGGCGGGAGGGGCAGATACGCAGTATTTT.

In its sample, this clone was seen a few times. The V gene is TRBV6-1, the J gene TRBJ1-1; 11 positions agree with TRBD1. Germline trimming cut 4 bases from V and 6 bases from J; bases unmatched to any gene: 7. Per germline, CDR1 MNHNS and CDR2 SASEGT. This CDR3 has 15 amino acids. CDR3 bases: TGTGCCAGCAGTGGGGACAGGGGGATTCGGGCTGAAGCTTTCTTT. It yields the protein CASSGDRGIRAEAFF.